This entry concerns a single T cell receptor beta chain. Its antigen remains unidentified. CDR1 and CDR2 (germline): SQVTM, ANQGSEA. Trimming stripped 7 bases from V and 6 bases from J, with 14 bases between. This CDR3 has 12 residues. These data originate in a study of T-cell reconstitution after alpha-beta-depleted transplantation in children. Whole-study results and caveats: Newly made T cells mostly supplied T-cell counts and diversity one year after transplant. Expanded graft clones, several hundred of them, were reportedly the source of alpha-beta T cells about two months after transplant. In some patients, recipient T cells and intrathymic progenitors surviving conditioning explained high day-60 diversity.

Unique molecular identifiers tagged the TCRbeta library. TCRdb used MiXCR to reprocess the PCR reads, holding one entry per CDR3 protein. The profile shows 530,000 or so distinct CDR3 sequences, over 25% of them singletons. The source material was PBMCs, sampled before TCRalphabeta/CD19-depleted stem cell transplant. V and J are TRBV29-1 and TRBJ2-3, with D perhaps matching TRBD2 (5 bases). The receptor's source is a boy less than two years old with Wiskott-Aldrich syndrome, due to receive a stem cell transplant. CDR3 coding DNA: TGCAGCGCCGAGGGTTTAGCGGATACGCAGTATTTT. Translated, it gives CSAEGLADTQYF.